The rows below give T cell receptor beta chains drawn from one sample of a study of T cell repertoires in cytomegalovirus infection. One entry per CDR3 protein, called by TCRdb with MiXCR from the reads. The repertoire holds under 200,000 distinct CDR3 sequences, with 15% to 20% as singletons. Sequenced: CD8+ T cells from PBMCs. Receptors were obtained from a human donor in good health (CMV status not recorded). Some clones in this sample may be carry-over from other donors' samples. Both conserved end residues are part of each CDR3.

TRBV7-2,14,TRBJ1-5,CASSRTGANQPQHF
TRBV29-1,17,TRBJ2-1,CSVEDGGEERGGPKQFF
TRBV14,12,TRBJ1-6,CASSQVGPPLHF
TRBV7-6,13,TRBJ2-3,CASSFGEGDTQYF
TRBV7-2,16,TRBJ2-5,CASSLKPFTVSETQYF
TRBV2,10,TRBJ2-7,CASEGPEQYF
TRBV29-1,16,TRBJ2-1,CSVEGTSGVSYNEQFF
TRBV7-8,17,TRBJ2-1,CASSGKGAYSSYNEQFF
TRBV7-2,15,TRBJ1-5,CASSLPDRSNQPQHF
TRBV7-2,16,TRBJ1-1,CASSRRAGVMNTEAFF
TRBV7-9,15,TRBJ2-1,CASSRLSGEGNEQFF
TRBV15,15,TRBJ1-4,CATSRGESTNEKLFF
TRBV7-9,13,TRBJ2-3,CASSLTPEDTQYF
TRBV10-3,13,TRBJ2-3,CATLGRVTDTQYF
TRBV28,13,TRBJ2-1,CASSGDRGREQFF
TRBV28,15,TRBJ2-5,CASSLLAGPLETQYF
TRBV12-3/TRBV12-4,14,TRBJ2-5,CASRAQGVQETQYF
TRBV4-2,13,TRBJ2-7,CASSQGDTREASF
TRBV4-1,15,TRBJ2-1,CASSQGSGSSYEQFF
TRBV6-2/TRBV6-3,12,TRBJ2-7,CASRTNLYEQYF
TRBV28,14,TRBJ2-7,CASSLPRGRGEQYF
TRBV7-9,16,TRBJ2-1,CASSDIDRVGYNEQFF